Below are 16 T cell receptor beta chains sequenced from a single sample in a study of cytomegalovirus exposure and HLA in healthy donors (dated by TCRdb to 2016 to 2017). Receptor libraries were prepared by the immunoSEQ multiplex PCR assay. For the multiplex PCR, a mixture combining 60 forward primers for TCR Vbeta segments and 13 reverse primers for TCR Jbeta segments was used. Held by TCRdb, this immuneACCESS table contains in-frame sequences only and omits some clones. Under half of the omission traces to an unresolved V gene where checked; the cause of the rest is unknown. Across this sample there are around 130,000 clones, with approximately 69% seen only once. The ten largest clonotypes hold around 6.6% of the sample. Sequenced input: PBMCs. The receptors were sampled from a man in his forties or fifties in good health and CMV-seropositive.

Comment on this clone: The same CDR3 arises from other DNA sequences in this sample as well. The rearrangement joins TRBV6-1 to TRBJ2-5; TRBD2 aligns across 9 bases. Per germline, CDR1 MNHNS and CDR2 SASEGT. The V gene end was trimmed by 8 bases and the J gene end by 5 bases; junction bases not matched to a gene: 9. The CDR3 covers 14 residues. The CDR3 region has the DNA TGTGCCAGCGGGGGGGGACTAGCCGGGGAGACCCAGTACTTC. Its protein is CASGGGLAGETQYF.

A few counts support this clone. The V call is TRBV5-6, the J call TRBJ1-1; the D gene is possibly TRBD1 (6 bases). The CDR3 has 13 residues. Germline CDR1 and CDR2: SGHDT and YYEEEE. The V and J ends lost 2 bases and 8 bases respectively, with 13 bases between them. The CDR3 is CASSLRPGTEAFF. DNA of the CDR3: TGTGCCAGCAGCTTACGCCCCGGGACAGAAGCTTTCTTT. Full variable domain (missing parts from reference TRBV5-6 and TRBJ1-1): DAGVTQSPTHLIKTRGQQVTLRCSPKSGHDTVSWYQQALGQGPQFIFQYYEEEERQRGNFPDRFSGHQFPNYSSELNVNALLLGDSALYLCASSLRPGTEAFFGQGTRLTVV.

This clone turned up a few times. The gene calls are TRBV7-6 and TRBJ2-7, with TRBD1 matching over 10 bases. Per germline, CDR1 SGHVS and CDR2 FNYEAQ. V was pared by 3 bases and J by 2 bases, with 1 base of the junction left unmatched. The CDR3 loop spans 14 amino acids. The CDR3 here is CASSLGTGAYEQYF. In nucleotides, the CDR3 is TGTGCCAGCAGCTTGGGGACAGGGGCCTACGAGCAGTACTTC.

The gene calls are TRBV5-1 and TRBJ2-5, with D possibly TRBD2 on 7 matching bases. Germline V gene lookup returns CDR1 SGHRS and CDR2 YFSETQ. The CDR3 spans 16 residues. Trimming left V 0 bases short and J 3 bases short, with 15 bases between. The CDR3 protein is CASSLVPGGLKETQYF. CDR3 DNA sequence: TGCGCCAGCAGCTTGGTTCCGGGGGGCCTTAAAGAGACCCAGTACTTC.

The chain combines TRBV7-9 with TRBJ1-1; 8 bases match TRBD1. The CDR3 has 14 amino acids. The trim removed 4 bases at V and 5 bases at J, leaving 6 bases unmatched. Germline-derived CDR1 and CDR2 are SEHNR and FQNEAQ (reference sequence). CDR3 DNA sequence: TGTGCCAGCAGCTCAAGGACAGGGAAAACTGAAGCTTTCTTT. Translation gives CASSSRTGKTEAFF. Variable domain in full (rest from reference TRBV7-9 and TRBJ1-1): DTGVSQNPRHKITKRGQNVTFRCDPISEHNRLYWYRQTLGQGPEFLTYFQNEAQLEKSRLLSDRFSAERPKGSFSTLEIQRTEQGDSAMYLCASSSRTGKTEAFFGQGTRLTVV.

The V call is TRBV6-5, the J call TRBJ1-4; D may be TRBD1 (6 bases). Per germline, CDR1 MNHEY and CDR2 SVGAGI. Trimming left V 5 bases short and J 7 bases short, with 14 bases between. The CDR3 spans 14 residues. This chain's CDR3 is CASSTGGRGEKLFF. CDR3 DNA sequence: TGTGCCAGCAGTACAGGAGGCAGGGGTGAAAAACTGTTTTTT.

The chain is built from TRBV18 and TRBJ1-2; possible D gene TRBD1, 5 bases. V was cut by 0 bases and J by 8 bases, with 13 bases left in between. Germline V gene data show CDR1 as KGHSH and CDR2 as LQKENI. The CDR3 contains 14 residues. CDR3 sequence reads: CASSPPTRAWGYTF. In DNA form, the CDR3 reads TGTGCCAGCTCACCACCGACCAGGGCGTGGGGCTACACCTTC.

The rearrangement uses TRBV5-1 and TRBJ1-1, with 9 nucleotides matching TRBD1. V shed 0 bases and J 1 base; nucleotides not matched to a gene: 4. Germline V gene lookup returns CDR1 SGHRS and CDR2 YFSETQ. The CDR3 is 16 residues long. The CDR3 nucleotides are TGCGCCAGCAGCTTGGCCACAGGGGGCTCGAACACTGAAGCTTTCTTT. This sequence encodes CASSLATGGSNTEAFF.

The chain couples TRBV7-9 to TRBJ1-1, with a tentative D call TRBD1 (6 bases). The V gene lost 1 base and the J gene lost 6 bases, with 12 bases spanning the gap. Germline loops: CDR1 SEHNR, CDR2 FQNEAQ (reference sequence). This CDR3 spans 14 amino acids. The CDR3 loop reads CASSLEGGFAEAFF. CDR3 DNA: TGTGCCAGCAGCTTAGAAGGGGGTTTCGCTGAAGCTTTCTTT.

This chain joins TRBV7-6 and TRBJ1-1; perhaps TRBD1 as D (5 bases). Germline CDR1 SGHVS, CDR2 FNYEAQ. V was cut by 5 bases and J by 3 bases, with 16 bases left in between. The CDR3 contains 15 residues. The CDR3 bases are TGTGCCAGCAGCCCCGGACGCGGCAGGGACACTGAAGCTTTCTTT. As protein: CASSPGRGRDTEAFF.

The chain combines TRBV10-3 with TRBJ2-7; unclear D gene. Trimming took off 5 bases at V and 0 bases at J, with 8 bases between the two ends. The CDR3 has 13 amino acids. Germline CDR1 and CDR2: ENHRY and SYGVKD. For the CDR3, the DNA is TGTGCCATCAGTCGCGACAACTCCTACGAGCAGTACTTC. Translation: CAISRDNSYEQYF.

The CDR3 nucleotides read TGTGCCTGGAGTCCTCACCAGGGAACGTACACTGAAGCTTTCTTT. Amino acid sequence: CAWSPHQGTYTEAFF. This sequence joins TRBV30 and TRBJ1-1; TRBD1 is a possible D gene (5 bases). The V and J ends lost 2 bases and 3 bases respectively, with 16 bases between them. CDR1 GTSNPN and CDR2 SVGIG come from the germline V gene (reference sequence). The CDR3 runs 15 residues.

The V gene is TRBV5-1, the J gene TRBJ1-6; 8 nucleotides align to TRBD1. The CDR3 is 17 amino acids. Germline lookup yields CDR1 SGHRS and CDR2 YFSETQ. V shed 0 bases, J shed 8 bases, and the junction held 10 bases outside the gene matches. The CDR3 loop reads CASSLATRQGLDSPLHF. The CDR3, as DNA: TGCGCCAGCAGCTTGGCCACGCGACAGGGGTTAGATTCACCCCTCCACTTT.

The chain couples TRBV7-2 to TRBJ2-7; D is perhaps TRBD2 (5 bases). The CDR3 consists of 16 residues. Germline V gives CDR1 SGHTA, CDR2 FQGNSA. The V and J ends lost 1 base and 2 bases respectively, with 15 bases between them. CDR3 sequence: CASSLDREIRTYEQYF. CDR3 in DNA: TGTGCCAGCAGCTTAGATCGGGAAATCCGAACCTACGAGCAGTACTTC.

V and J are TRBV7-9 and TRBJ1-1; D is undetermined. This CDR3 contains 15 residues. Germline V gene data show CDR1 as SEHNR and CDR2 as FQNEAQ (reference sequence). V was trimmed by 5 bases and J by 4 bases, leaving 17 bases between them. This chain's CDR3 is CASSPGPGKSTEAFF. The CDR3 coding sequence is TGTGCCAGCAGCCCCGGGCCGGGGAAAAGCACTGAAGCTTTCTTT.

The rearrangement links TRBV29-1 to TRBJ1-2; tentatively, D is TRBD1 (6 bases). Germline-derived CDR1 and CDR2 are SQVTM and ANQGSEA. CDR3 length: 13 residues. The V gene lost 7 bases and the J gene lost 7 bases, with 19 bases spanning the gap. The CDR3 DNA reads as TGCAGCGCCTTTTCGCAGGGGATCGGTGGCTACACCTTC. Translating it yields CSAFSQGIGGYTF.